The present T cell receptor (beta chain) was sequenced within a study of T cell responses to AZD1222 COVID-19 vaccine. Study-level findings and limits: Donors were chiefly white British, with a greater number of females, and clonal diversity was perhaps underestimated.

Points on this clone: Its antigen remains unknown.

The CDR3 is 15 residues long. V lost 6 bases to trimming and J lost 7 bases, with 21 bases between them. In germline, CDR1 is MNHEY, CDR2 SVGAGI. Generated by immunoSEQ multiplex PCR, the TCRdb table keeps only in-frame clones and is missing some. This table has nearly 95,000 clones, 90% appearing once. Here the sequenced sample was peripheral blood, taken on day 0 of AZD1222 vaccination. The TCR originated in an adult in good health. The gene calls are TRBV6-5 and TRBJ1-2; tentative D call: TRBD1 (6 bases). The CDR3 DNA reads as TGTGCCAGCAGCTACCAAGGGGGTCGGTCTCTTGGCTACACCTTC. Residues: CASSYQGGRSLGYTF.